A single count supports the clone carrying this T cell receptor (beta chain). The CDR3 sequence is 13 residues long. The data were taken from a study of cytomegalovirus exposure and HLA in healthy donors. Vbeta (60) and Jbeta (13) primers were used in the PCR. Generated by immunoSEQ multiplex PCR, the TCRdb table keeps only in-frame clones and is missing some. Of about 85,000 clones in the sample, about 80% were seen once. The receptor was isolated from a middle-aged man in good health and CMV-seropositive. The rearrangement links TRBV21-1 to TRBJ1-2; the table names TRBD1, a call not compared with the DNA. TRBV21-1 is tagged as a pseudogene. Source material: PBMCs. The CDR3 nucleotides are TGTGCCAGCACCGCGGCAGGGTCCTATGGCTACACCTTC. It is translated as CASTAAGSYGYTF.